This T cell receptor (beta chain) was retrieved from a study of blood T cell repertoires in COVID-19. Overall study context: Specimens from acute and convalescent COVID-19 originated in the United States, Italy and Spain.

The CDR3 runs 15 residues. V was shortened by 0 bases and J by 5 bases, with 12 bases between the two germline ends. Germline CDR1 and CDR2: SGDLS and YYNGEE. TCRdb keeps only in-frame clones here, not all; method: immunoSEQ multiplex PCR. The repertoire holds approximately 20,000 clones, with approximately 90% as singletons. The chain joins TRBV9 to TRBJ2-1; D unresolved. The sequence was obtained from a man aged 50 or older with active COVID-19. The sample taken for sequencing was peripheral blood. For the CDR3, the DNA is TGTGCCAGCAGCGTAGTGGCGGCCTCGAACAATGAGCAGTTCTTC. Encoded protein: CASSVVAASNNEQFF.